This passage covers 23 T cell receptor beta chains from one sample sequenced in a study of T-cell memory formation after mild COVID-19. Using its own MiXCR run on the 5' RACE reads, TCRdb lists one record per CDR3 protein. The table shows hundreds of thousands of distinct CDR3 sequences, with under 25% occurring only once. Material: PBMCs or a T cell subset sorted from them (not recorded which). The receptors were sampled from an adult woman who had mild COVID-19 (a few samples of this study predate the infection). Cell type and time point are not known.

This clonotype was seen only a few times. The chain has TRBV20-1 and TRBJ2-7, with 10 bases identical to TRBD2. The CDR3 loop spans 15 amino acids. Trimming at V came to 5 bases and at J to 6 bases, leaving 13 bases not matched to a gene. CDR1 is DFQATT and CDR2 is SNEGSKA in the germline V gene (reference sequence). DNA of the CDR3: TGCAGTGCTTTAGCGGGGGGCCCTGCTTTGGGCGAGCAGTACTTC. Protein sequence: CSALAGGPALGEQYF.

This chain joins TRBV12-3 or TRBV12-4 and TRBJ2-1, with D uncertain. The CDR3 covers 11 residues. With 6 bases removed from V and 8 bases from J, the gap between germline ends came to 8 bases. The CDR3: CASRLTDEQFF. The DNA for the CDR3 is TGTGCCAGCAGATTAACGGATGAGCAGTTCTTC.

The chain joins TRBV7-3 to TRBJ2-1; 8 nucleotides align to TRBD1. The CDR3 has 14 residues. J gave up 8 bases and V 5 bases, and 8 bases lay outside the gene matches. The V gene's germline CDR1 is SGHTA and CDR2 FQGTGA. DNA of the CDR3: TGTGCCAGCAGCCCATGGGACAGGAGCGATGAGCAGTTCTTC. Translated: CASSPWDRSDEQFF.

This clonotype was counted only a few times. The chain employs TRBV20-1 and TRBJ2-7, with TRBD1 matching over 9 bases. CDR1 is DFQATT, CDR2 SNEGSKA, per germline (reference sequence). V dropped 0 bases and J dropped 2; count of bases not matched to a gene: 5. This CDR3 region has 15 residues. This CDR3 reads CSAREWRDRAYEQYF. DNA of the CDR3: TGCAGTGCTAGAGAATGGCGGGACAGGGCCTACGAGCAGTACTTC.

This clonotype appeared a few times. The chain is built from TRBV7-8 and TRBJ2-1; 10 nucleotides align to TRBD2. The CDR3 sequence is 17 residues long. Looked up from germline, CDR1 is SGHVS and CDR2 is FQNEAQ. Trimming removed 4 bases from V and 9 bases from J; junction bases left unmatched: 15. CDR3 protein: CASSWTSGEPPGGEQFF. The CDR3 DNA sequence: TGTGCCAGCAGCTGGACTAGCGGCGAACCCCCCGGGGGTGAGCAGTTCTTC.

Only a few counts were recorded for this clonotype. The chain couples TRBV4-3 to TRBJ2-3; no reliable D call. Germline loops: CDR1 LGHNA, CDR2 YSLEER. Deletions cut 6 bases from V and 2 bases from J, with 12 bases between. CDR3 length: 14 amino acids. CDR3 nucleotide sequence: TGCGCCAGCAGGGAGAAGCTGATCACAGATACGCAGTATTTT. Translation: CASREKLITDTQYF.

V usage is TRBV7-6 and J usage is TRBJ2-2; D not resolved. The CDR3 has 12 amino acids. V was shortened by 2 bases and J by 9 bases, with 7 bases between the two germline ends. Germline values: CDR1 SGHVS, CDR2 FNYEAQ. CDR3 residues: CASSLTDRELFF. In DNA, the CDR3 is TGTGCCAGCAGCTTAACTGACCGGGAGCTGTTTTTT. Supplemented by reference TRBV7-6 and TRBJ2-2, the full variable domain reads GAGVSQSPRYKVTKRGQDVALRCDPISGHVSLYWYRQALGQGPEFLTYFNYEAQQDKSGLPNDRFSAERPEGSISTLTIQRTEQRDSAMYRCASSLTDRELFFGEGSRLTVL.

This clonotype was recorded a few times. The chain links TRBV9 to TRBJ1-1; 8 nucleotides line up with TRBD1. Germline lookup yields CDR1 SGDLS and CDR2 YYNGEE. V trimming: 4 bases; J trimming: 2 bases; junction bases outside the gene matches: 13. This CDR3 comprises 17 residues. This CDR3 is CASSPRTGRQGNTEAFF. The CDR3 DNA is TGTGCCAGCAGCCCGAGGACAGGGCGGCAGGGAAACACTGAAGCTTTCTTT.

The V gene is TRBV5-1, the J gene TRBJ2-3; TRBD2 aligns across 9 bases. CDR1 and CDR2 (germline): SGHRS, YFSETQ. The CDR3 has 14 residues. V shed 7 bases and J 5 bases; nucleotides not matched to a gene: 8. The CDR3 sequence: CASRAGGPGDTQYF. CDR3 coding DNA: TGCGCCAGCCGCGCGGGGGGGCCTGGAGATACGCAGTATTTT.

This clonotype occurred a few times. The V and J genes are TRBV7-2 and TRBJ2-1; 8 bases align to TRBD2. This CDR3 is 15 amino acids long. J gave up 6 bases and V 3 bases, and 7 bases lay outside the gene matches. Germline CDR1 SGHTA, CDR2 FQGNSA. CDR3 sequence (DNA): TGTGCCAGCAGCTTCCACGCGGGGGGCCCCAATGAGCAGTTCTTC. Translation gives CASSFHAGGPNEQFF.

This clonotype was detected only once. The germline gene is not matched at one end of the junction; a read error may be the cause. The chain carries TRBV7-3 and TRBJ1-1, with unresolved D. The CDR3 runs to 13 residues. The germline CDR1 and CDR2 sequences are SGHTA and FQGTGA. CDR3 DNA: TGTGCCAGCAGCCTAACGGGAGTTTCTGAAGCTTTCTTT. It codes for CASSLTGVSEAFF.

Points on this clonotype: The junction differs from germline at one of its ends, possibly a read error. The V call is TRBV6-1, the J call TRBJ2-7, with no clear D. CDR3 length equals 17 residues. In germline, CDR1 is MNHNS, CDR2 SASEGT. CDR3 DNA: TGTGCCAGCAGCGAAGTCGGATCTTGGTCCCCGTACTACGAGCAGTACTTC. Translation: CASSEVGSWSPYYEQYF.

V gene TRBV5-1 combines with J gene TRBJ2-1; possibly TRBD1 for D (6 bases). With 0 bases removed from V and 1 base from J, the gap between germline ends came to 8 bases. Looked up from germline, CDR1 is SGHRS and CDR2 is YFSETQ. CDR3 length: 15 residues. The CDR3 bases are TGCGCCAGCAGCTTGGACAGGGCTTCCTACAATGAGCAGTTCTTC. Protein product: CASSLDRASYNEQFF.

This clonotype has a handful of counts. The chain joins TRBV6-2 or TRBV6-3 to TRBJ2-1, with TRBD2 matching over 10 bases. The CDR3 runs to 14 residues. V lost 7 bases to trimming and J lost 4 bases; unmatched junction nucleotides: 4. Germline V gene sequence: CDR1 MNHEY, CDR2 SVGEGT. CDR3 DNA sequence: TGTGCCAGCATCCTTAGCGGGGGGTACAATGAGCAGTTCTTC. Translated: CASILSGGYNEQFF.

V usage is TRBV21-1 and J usage is TRBJ1-1; whether TRBD1, the table's D call, matches the DNA was not checked. TRBV21-1 is annotated as a pseudogene. The CDR3 runs 16 residues. The CDR3 loop reads CASSLRDRGRDTEAFF. CDR3 DNA: TGTGCCAGCAGCCTCCGGGACAGGGGGCGAGACACTGAAGCTTTCTTT.

This clonotype was seen a few times. CDR3 nucleotide sequence: TGCAGTGCGATACCGCAAACAGGGACAAATACGCAGTATTTT. It translates to CSAIPQTGTNTQYF. The rearrangement uses TRBV20-1 and TRBJ2-3; a weak D match, TRBD1 (6 bases). CDR3 size: 14 residues. Germline CDR1 and CDR2: DFQATT and SNEGSKA (reference sequence). Trimming pared 6 bases from V and 7 bases from J, leaving 20 bases between.

This clonotype was observed a handful of times. V gene TRBV15 combines with J gene TRBJ1-5; maybe TRBD1 (5 bases). Trimming cost V 6 bases and J 1 base, with 13 bases left between them. CDR3 length equals 15 residues. Germline V gene data show CDR1 as LNHNV and CDR2 as YYDKDF (reference sequence). CDR3 protein: CATRDVGGSNQPQHF. For the CDR3, the DNA is TGTGCCACCAGGGATGTGGGGGGAAGCAATCAGCCCCAGCATTTT.

The chain couples TRBV7-9 to TRBJ1-2, with 9 positions matching TRBD1. The CDR3 runs 15 residues. V was pared by 0 bases and J by 5 bases, with 4 bases of the junction left unmatched. The germline V gene has CDR1 SEHNR and CDR2 FQNEAQ (reference sequence). The CDR3 DNA reads as TGTGCCAGCAGCTTAGCGTCGGGACAGGGTTATGGCTACACCTTC. Translation: CASSLASGQGYGYTF.

The chain employs TRBV11-3 and TRBJ2-3; the D gene is possibly TRBD1 (6 bases). Germline CDR1 and CDR2: SGHNT and YENEEA. This CDR3 contains 15 residues. V lost 4 bases and J lost 6, with 17 bases in between. CDR3 loop: CASSYSGTSGDTQYF. The CDR3 bases are TGTGCCAGCAGCTACTCCGGGACATCGGGGGATACGCAGTATTTT. Combining the CDR3 with reference TRBV11-3 and TRBJ2-3 gives the whole variable domain EAGVVQSPRYKIIEKKQPVAFWCNPISGHNTLYWYLQNLGQGPELLIRYENEEAVDDSQLPKDRFSAERLKGVDSTLKIQPAELGDSAVYLCASSYSGTSGDTQYFGPGTRLTVL.

This clonotype was detected a few times. The chain carries TRBV7-9 and TRBJ2-1; weak D call: TRBD2 (5 bases). Germline V gene sequence: CDR1 SEHNR, CDR2 FQNEAQ (reference sequence). V lost 5 bases and J lost 4, with 18 bases in between. The CDR3 has 16 amino acids. CDR3 amino acids: CASSQTYLGLYNEQFF. Here the CDR3 DNA reads TGTGCCAGCAGCCAAACCTACCTAGGACTTTACAATGAGCAGTTCTTC.

There are a few counts of this clonotype. The rearrangement uses TRBV6-6 and TRBJ2-1, with D possibly TRBD1 on 6 matching bases. The CDR3 extends over 14 amino acids. V was cut by 6 bases and J by 1 base, with 10 bases left in between. The germline V gene has CDR1 MNHNY and CDR2 SVGAGI (reference sequence). For the CDR3, the DNA is TGTGCCAGCAGCGCAGGGGAATCCTACAATGAGCAGTTCTTC. This gives the protein CASSAGESYNEQFF.

V and J are TRBV12-3 or TRBV12-4 and TRBJ2-2; TRBD1 matches 10 bases. The CDR3 totals 16 residues. Germline trimming cut 6 bases from V and 3 bases from J; bases unmatched to any gene: 7. The CDR3 spells CASRLEGTGDTGELFF. CDR3 coding DNA: TGTGCCAGCAGGCTAGAAGGGACAGGGGACACCGGGGAGCTGTTTTTT.

This clonotype was counted at least ten times. The J gene is TRBJ2-5, the V gene TRBV7-2; TRBD2 matches 8 bases. The V gene end was trimmed by 0 bases and the J gene end by 2 bases; junction bases not matched to a gene: 5. The germline V gene encodes CDR1 SGHTA and CDR2 FQGNSA. CDR3 size: 16 residues. CDR3: CASSLAHGGGQETQYF. CDR3 bases: TGTGCCAGCAGCTTAGCGCACGGGGGGGGGCAAGAGACCCAGTACTTC.